Shown below are 22 T cell receptor beta chains from a single sample sequenced in a study of T-cell reconstitution after alpha-beta-depleted transplantation in children. During its preparation, the TCRbeta library received unique molecular identifiers. TCRdb passed the PCR reads through MiXCR, listing each CDR3 protein once. The repertoire holds a few hundred thousand distinct CDR3 sequences, with 25% to 30% as singletons. This specimen consisted of PBMCs, obtained before TCRalphabeta/CD19-depleted stem cell transplant. The receptors here all came from a boy under two years old with Wiskott-Aldrich syndrome, due to receive a stem cell transplant.

This clonotype was seen only a few times. The V call is TRBV7-2, the J call TRBJ1-5, with a possible D match to TRBD1 (5 bases). Germline V gene data show CDR1 as SGHTA and CDR2 as FQGNSA. The CDR3 length is 15 residues. V gave up 2 bases and J gave up 7 bases, with 15 bases separating them. CDR3 DNA sequence: TGTGCCAGCAGCTTAACAGCGTCCTCAGGGCAGCCCCAGCATTTT. Protein sequence: CASSLTASSGQPQHF.

This clonotype has a handful of counts. The rearrangement links TRBV5-6 to TRBJ1-2; D is undetermined. CDR3 size: 13 residues. V gave up 0 bases and J gave up 7 bases, with 10 bases separating them. Looked up from germline, CDR1 is SGHDT and CDR2 is YYEEEE. In DNA form, the CDR3 reads TGTGCCAGCAGCTTGGGGTCCATTCGTGGCTACACCTTC. Translating gives CASSLGSIRGYTF.

The chain joins TRBV5-1 to TRBJ2-5; D tentatively reads TRBD1 or TRBD2 (6 bases each). The CDR3 is 14 amino acids. V was pared by 2 bases and J by 3 bases, with 11 bases between. Germline lookup yields CDR1 SGHRS and CDR2 YFSETQ. The DNA for the CDR3 is TGCGCCAGCAGCTTATCGGGGGCAGAAGAGACCCAGTACTTC. The encoded protein is CASSLSGAEETQYF.

The rearrangement links TRBV20-1 to TRBJ2-1; 7 bases match TRBD2. Germline V CDR1 and CDR2: DFQATT, SNEGSKA (reference sequence). This CDR3 has 13 residues. After removal of 6 bases from V and 4 bases from J, the junction contained 6 bases not matched to a gene. CDR3 coding DNA: TGCAGTGCCCCGACTAGCTGGTACAATGAGCAGTTCTTC. It yields the protein CSAPTSWYNEQFF.

The chain links TRBV20-1 to TRBJ2-7; D possibly matches TRBD1 or TRBD2 (6 bases each). Germline assignment: CDR1 DFQATT and CDR2 SNEGSKA (reference sequence). This CDR3 has 12 amino acids. V shed 5 bases and J shed 4 bases, with 12 bases lying between them. CDR3 residues: CSAERRGYEQYF. CDR3 bases: TGCAGTGCTGAACGGAGGGGGTACGAGCAGTACTTC.

V gene TRBV19 combines with J gene TRBJ2-7; 8 bases line up with TRBD2. Germline V gene sequence: CDR1 LNHDA, CDR2 SQIVND (reference sequence). CDR3 length equals 14 residues. The V segment lost 3 bases and the J segment 4 bases; nucleotides outside the gene matches: 5. The CDR3, as DNA: TGTGCCAGTAGTATGGCCGGACTAGCATACGAGCAGTACTTC. Translating it yields CASSMAGLAYEQYF.

This clonotype was picked up many times. V usage is TRBV7-2 and J usage is TRBJ2-7; possibly TRBD1 or TRBD2 for D (5 bases each). Germline lookup yields CDR1 SGHTA and CDR2 FQGNSA. The CDR3 length is 13 residues. Trimming left V 5 bases short and J 0 bases short, with 8 bases between. The CDR3 region has the DNA TGTGCCAGCAGCCCGGGACGCTCCTACGAGCAGTACTTC. It translates to CASSPGRSYEQYF.

In DNA form, the CDR3 reads TGCGCCAGCAGCCAGAGACAGGGCTTGAAAGCCGAGCAGTACTTC. Translated, it gives CASSQRQGLKAEQYF. The chain employs TRBV4-1 and TRBJ2-7, with 7 bases fitting TRBD1. This CDR3 contains 15 residues. Per germline, CDR1 MGHRA and CDR2 YSYEKL. Trimming removed 3 bases from V and 6 bases from J; junction bases left unmatched: 11.

The gene calls are TRBV29-1 and TRBJ1-1, with 10 bases fitting TRBD1. The V gene end was trimmed by 6 bases and the J gene end by 3 bases; junction bases not matched to a gene: 7. The CDR3 spans 14 residues. Germline loops: CDR1 SQVTM, CDR2 ANQGSEA. The DNA for the CDR3 is TGCAGCGTCCCGGGACAGGGGATCTACACTGAAGCTTTCTTT. This codes for CSVPGQGIYTEAFF.

This clonotype was seen a handful of times. The gene calls are TRBV20-1 and TRBJ2-7; 10 bases agree with TRBD1. V shed 2 bases and J 4 bases; nucleotides not matched to a gene: 8. The CDR3 has 15 amino acids. The V gene's germline CDR1 is DFQATT and CDR2 SNEGSKA (reference sequence). CDR3 sequence reads: CSARTTDRGRYEQYF. CDR3 sequence (DNA): TGCAGTGCTAGAACCACTGACAGGGGGCGATACGAGCAGTACTTC.

This clonotype turned up a few times. The chain joins TRBV4-1 to TRBJ2-7; possibly TRBD1 for D (5 bases). CDR3 length equals 15 residues. V was trimmed by 0 bases and J by 3 bases, leaving 12 bases between them. Germline CDR1 is MGHRA and CDR2 is YSYEKL. The CDR3, as DNA: TGCGCCAGCAGCCAAGATAGGCTACAGGTCTACGAGCAGTACTTC. Amino acids: CASSQDRLQVYEQYF.

The chain employs TRBV6-1 and TRBJ2-5; 10 positions agree with TRBD2. Germline V gives CDR1 MNHNS, CDR2 SASEGT. The CDR3 has 16 residues. Trimming cost V 5 bases and J 4 bases; bases outside gene matches: 10. CDR3: CASSRLAGVSVETQYF. CDR3 sequence (DNA): TGTGCCAGCAGTCGCCTAGCGGGAGTTAGTGTAGAGACCCAGTACTTC.

This clonotype has a handful of counts. The junction and the germline gene differ at one end; a read error may be behind it. The rearrangement joins TRBV15 to TRBJ2-1; D gene ambiguous. Germline-derived CDR1 and CDR2 are LNHNV and YYDKDF (reference sequence). The CDR3 covers 13 residues. The CDR3 region is CATSGDPRNEQFF. CDR3 nucleotides: TGTGCCACCAGCGGAGACCCAAGGAATGAGCAGTTCTTC. Based on the CDR3 plus reference TRBV15 and TRBJ2-1, the full variable domain is DAMVIQNPRYQVTQFGKPVTLSCSQTLNHNVMYWYQQKSSQAPKLLFHYYDKDFNNEADTPDNFQSRRPNTSFCFLDIRSPGLGDTAMYLCATSGDPRNEQFFGPGTRLTVL.

The genes are TRBV6-1 and TRBJ1-2; TRBD1 matches 8 bases. Germline V lookup: CDR1 MNHNS, CDR2 SASEGT. The CDR3 length is 14 residues. The V and J ends lost 3 bases and 0 bases, in that order; junction bases with no gene match: 0. CDR3 nucleotide sequence: TGTGCCAGCAGTGAGGGACAGGCTAACTATGGCTACACCTTC. It yields the protein CASSEGQANYGYTF.

This chain connects TRBV24-1 to TRBJ2-5; tentatively, D is TRBD2 (5 bases). The CDR3 is made up of 12 amino acids. Per the germline V gene, CDR1 is KGHDR and CDR2 is SFDVKD. Trimming pared 7 bases from V and 1 base from J, leaving 6 bases between. This CDR3 reads CATSRGQETQYF. Here the CDR3 DNA reads TGTGCCACCAGCCGGGGCCAAGAGACCCAGTACTTC.

Regarding this clonotype: Since the CDR3 does not end with the conserved phenylalanine or tryptophan, this likely comes from a read error. This chain links TRBV7-9 with TRBJ1-1; the D gene is possibly TRBD1 (5 bases). V lost 1 base and J lost 1, with 7 bases in between. This CDR3 is built from 14 residues. Germline CDR1 and CDR2: SEHNR and FQNEAQ (reference sequence). Here the CDR3 DNA reads TGTGCCAGCAGCTTAGGGGGCGGGAACACTGAAGCTTTCTTA. Encoded protein: CASSLGGGNTEAFL.

The CDR3 is CSVASRTSGRSVYNEQFF. The CDR3 DNA is TGCAGCGTCGCGTCGCGGACTAGCGGGAGGTCCGTCTACAATGAGCAGTTCTTC. This chain uses TRBV29-1 with TRBJ2-1; 14 bases fit TRBD2. Germline lookup yields CDR1 SQVTM and CDR2 ANQGSEA. This CDR3 has 18 amino acids. V lost 6 bases to trimming and J lost 3 bases; unmatched junction nucleotides: 13.

The gene calls are TRBV5-6 and TRBJ2-7; TRBD2 agrees at 8 bases. Germline V CDR1 and CDR2: SGHDT, YYEEEE. The V and J ends lost 4 bases and 6 bases, in that order; junction bases with no gene match: 9. This CDR3 comprises 14 residues. In DNA, the CDR3 is TGTGCCAGCAGCGAACCGGGGACTAGGGGCGAGCAGTACTTC. It yields the protein CASSEPGTRGEQYF.

V gene TRBV27 combines with J gene TRBJ2-5, with 8 bases fitting TRBD1. The CDR3 consists of 13 residues. V shed 3 bases and J 5 bases; nucleotides not matched to a gene: 2. From germline, CDR1 is MNHEY and CDR2 SMNVEV (reference sequence). The CDR3 region is CASSFHRGETQYF. The CDR3, as DNA: TGTGCCAGCAGTTTCCACAGGGGGGAGACCCAGTACTTC.

This chain uses TRBV12-3 or TRBV12-4 with TRBJ1-2; D gene ambiguous. The CDR3 loop spans 12 amino acids. Deletions cut 2 bases from V and 7 bases from J, with 8 bases between. CDR3 nucleotide sequence: TGTGCCAGCAGTTTAAGGGCCTCTGGCTACACCTTC. Translated: CASSLRASGYTF.

The V gene is TRBV4-1, the J gene TRBJ1-2; 7 bases agree with TRBD1. The V gene end was trimmed by 6 bases and the J gene end by 1 base; junction bases not matched to a gene: 11. Germline V gene data show CDR1 as MGHRA and CDR2 as YSYEKL. The CDR3 spans 16 residues. CDR3 in amino acids: CASSPLWTGLNYGYTF. The CDR3 DNA is TGCGCCAGCAGTCCCCTTTGGACAGGCCTTAACTATGGCTACACCTTC.

The J gene is TRBJ2-1, the V gene TRBV29-1; D not certain. V was trimmed by 4 bases and J by 6 bases, leaving 16 bases between them. CDR3 length: 14 amino acids. Germline assignment: CDR1 SQVTM and CDR2 ANQGSEA. CDR3 in DNA: TGCAGCGTTGGCGCTCTAGTAGGTTTCAATGAGCAGTTCTTC. This sequence encodes CSVGALVGFNEQFF.